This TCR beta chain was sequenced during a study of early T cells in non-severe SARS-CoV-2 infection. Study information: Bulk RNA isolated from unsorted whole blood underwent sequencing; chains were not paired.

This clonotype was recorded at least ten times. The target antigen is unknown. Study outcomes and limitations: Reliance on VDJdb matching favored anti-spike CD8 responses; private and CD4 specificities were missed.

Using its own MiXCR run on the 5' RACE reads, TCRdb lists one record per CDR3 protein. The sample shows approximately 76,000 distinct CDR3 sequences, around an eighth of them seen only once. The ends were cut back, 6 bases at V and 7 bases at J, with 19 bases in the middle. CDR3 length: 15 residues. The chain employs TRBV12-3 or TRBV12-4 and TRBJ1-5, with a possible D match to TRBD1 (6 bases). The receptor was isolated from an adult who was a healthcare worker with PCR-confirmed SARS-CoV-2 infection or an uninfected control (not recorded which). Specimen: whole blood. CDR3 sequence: CASRDGQGSGQPQHF. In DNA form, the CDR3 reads TGTGCCAGCAGGGATGGTCAGGGGAGCGGGCAGCCCCAGCATTTT.